The 26 T cell receptor beta chains listed next were all sequenced from one sample in a study of blood T cell repertoires in COVID-19. Assay used: immunoSEQ multiplex PCR; TCRdb lists only in-frame clones, some missing. This repertoire shows more than 95,000 clones, approximately 87% found once; its top ten account for 6% to 8.5%. Input material: peripheral blood. All receptors come from a man over 45 with acute or convalescent COVID-19.

The V call is TRBV5-5, the J call TRBJ1-6; D is uncertain. This CDR3 spans 14 amino acids. V lost 3 bases, J lost 7 bases, and 11 bases lay in between. In germline, CDR1 is SGHKS, CDR2 YYEKEE (reference sequence). In DNA form, the CDR3 reads TGTGCCAGCAGCTCGAGGGTAGGGAATTCACCCCTCCACTTT. As protein: CASSSRVGNSPLHF. The full variable domain, in which reference TRBV5-5 and TRBJ1-6 provide the parts outside the CDR3, is DAGVTQSPTHLIKTRGQQVTLRCSPISGHKSVSWYQQVLGQGPQFIFQYYEKEERGRGNFPDRFSARQFPNYSSELNVNALLLGDSALYLCASSSRVGNSPLHFGNGTRLTVT.

This chain uses TRBV6-5 with TRBJ1-5; 8 bases align to TRBD1. Germline assignment: CDR1 MNHEY and CDR2 SVGAGI. The V gene end was trimmed by 7 bases and the J gene end by 4 bases; junction bases not matched to a gene: 9. The CDR3 is 15 residues long. The CDR3: CASTLGQGRNQPQHF. DNA of the CDR3: TGTGCCAGCACCTTAGGACAGGGCCGGAATCAGCCCCAGCATTTT.

This chain uses TRBV5-6 with TRBJ1-3, with TRBD1 identical over 7 bases. Germline V CDR1 and CDR2: SGHDT, YYEEEE. V dropped 0 bases and J dropped 9; count of bases not matched to a gene: 9. The CDR3 consists of 15 residues. The CDR3 sequence is CASSLGIGGRGTIYF. CDR3 DNA sequence: TGTGCCAGCAGCTTGGGTATAGGGGGCCGGGGCACCATATATTTT.

The rearrangement joins TRBV3-1 (or the pseudogene TRBV3-2) to TRBJ2-1; D might be TRBD1 (5 bases). Germline loops: CDR1 LGHDT, CDR2 YNNKEL (reference sequence). The CDR3 consists of 12 residues. V lost 1 base and J lost 9, with 7 bases in between. The CDR3 loop is CASSQVQGEQFF. The DNA for the CDR3 is TGTGCCAGCAGCCAAGTCCAGGGTGAGCAGTTCTTC.

The rearrangement joins TRBV6-5 to TRBJ1-6; TRBD1 agrees at 11 bases. Germline V gene sequence: CDR1 MNHEY, CDR2 SVGAGI. CDR3 length: 16 residues. V was pared by 2 bases and J by 8 bases, with 5 bases of the junction left unmatched. This CDR3 reads CASSYLGQGADSPLHF. The CDR3 DNA sequence: TGTGCCAGCAGTTACCTCGGACAGGGGGCTGATTCACCCCTCCACTTT.

This sequence joins TRBV5-4 and TRBJ1-4; TRBD1 is a possible D gene (6 bases). Trimming removed 3 bases from V and 8 bases from J, with 14 bases in between. Germline V lookup: CDR1 SGHNT, CDR2 YYREEE (reference sequence). The CDR3 has 14 amino acids. CDR3 in DNA: TGTGCCAGCAGCTCCGGGTGGCAGGGGGAAAAACTGTTTTTT. This gives the protein CASSSGWQGEKLFF.

The chain combines TRBV28 with TRBJ2-1, with TRBD2 identical over 11 bases. CDR3 length: 18 residues. From germline, CDR1 is MDHEN and CDR2 SYDVKM. V lost 4 bases and J lost 0; bases outside the gene matches: 8. The CDR3 loop is CASSSAGTSGSSYNEQFF. In DNA, the CDR3 is TGTGCCAGCAGTTCCGCCGGGACTAGCGGTAGCTCCTACAATGAGCAGTTCTTC.

The genes are TRBV11-2 and TRBJ2-6; D is perhaps TRBD2 (6 bases). Trimming pared 4 bases from V and 1 base from J, leaving 11 bases between. Germline CDR1 SGHAT, CDR2 FQNNGV. The CDR3 consists of 16 residues. CDR3 in amino acids: CASSWGVVSGANVLTF. The CDR3 DNA follows: TGTGCCAGCAGCTGGGGGGTGGTATCTGGGGCCAACGTCCTGACTTTC.

V usage is TRBV2 and J usage is TRBJ2-1, with 9 positions matching TRBD2. V shed 6 bases and J 4 bases; nucleotides not matched to a gene: 7. In germline, CDR1 is SNHLY, CDR2 FYNNEI. The CDR3 consists of 15 residues. CDR3 amino acids: CASRQLAGLYNEQFF. In DNA form, the CDR3 reads TGTGCCAGCAGGCAGCTAGCGGGATTGTACAATGAGCAGTTCTTC.

The chain couples TRBV7-2 to TRBJ1-5; D gene ambiguous. The CDR3 consists of 13 residues. Germline lookup yields CDR1 SGHTA and CDR2 FQGNSA. The V end lost 7 bases, the J end lost 0 bases, and 7 bases lay between the germline ends. The CDR3 sequence is CASNINSNQPQHF. In DNA form, the CDR3 reads TGTGCCAGCAATATTAATAGCAATCAGCCCCAGCATTTT.

This sequence joins TRBV18 and TRBJ2-1, with 12 nucleotides matching TRBD1. V shed 2 bases, J shed 9 bases, and the junction held 8 bases outside the gene matches. The length of the CDR3 is 16 residues. The germline V gene encodes CDR1 KGHSH and CDR2 LQKENI. Here the CDR3 reads CASSPAPGQGAVEQFF. The CDR3 nucleotides are TGTGCCAGCTCACCAGCTCCGGGACAGGGGGCGGTTGAGCAGTTCTTC. Full variable domain (remainder filled in from reference TRBV18 and TRBJ2-1): NAGVMQNPRHLVRRRGQEARLRCSPMKGHSHVYWYRQLPEEGLKFMVYLQKENIIDESGMPKERFSAEFPKEGPSILRIQQVVRGDSAAYFCASSPAPGQGAVEQFFGPGTRLTVL.

V usage is TRBV6-5 and J usage is TRBJ2-7; D is ambiguous. This CDR3 is 14 amino acids long. V shed 4 bases and J shed 0 bases, with 10 bases lying between them. CDR1 and CDR2 from the germline V gene are MNHEY and SVGAGI. The CDR3 coding sequence is TGTGCCAGCAGTTCTTACGGCGGCTCCTACGAGCAGTACTTC. Encoded protein: CASSSYGGSYEQYF.

The rearrangement joins TRBV3-1 (or the pseudogene TRBV3-2) to TRBJ2-7, with TRBD2 matching over 13 bases. Germline values: CDR1 LGHDT, CDR2 YNNKEL (reference sequence). V dropped 0 bases and J dropped 11; count of bases not matched to a gene: 4. The CDR3 is 14 amino acids. The CDR3, as DNA: TGTGCCAGCAGCCAAGAAAGGACTAGCGGGAGCAAGTACTTC. This encodes CASSQERTSGSKYF.

The gene calls are TRBV6-5 and TRBJ2-3, with a weak D call TRBD2 (5 bases). This CDR3 spans 14 amino acids. The ends were cut back, 3 bases at V and 4 bases at J, with 11 bases in the middle. Germline-derived CDR1 and CDR2 are MNHEY and SVGAGI. The CDR3 coding sequence is TGTGCCAGCAGTTATAGTGGGAGTTCAGATACGCAGTATTTT. This gives the protein CASSYSGSSDTQYF.

The chain has TRBV18 and TRBJ1-3; D is perhaps TRBD1 (6 bases). This CDR3 spans 14 amino acids. Between the trimmed V and J ends, which lost 6 bases and 0 bases, there was a span of 9 bases. Germline loops: CDR1 KGHSH, CDR2 LQKENI. The chain's CDR3 is CASSGDISGNTIYF. CDR3 coding DNA: TGTGCCAGCTCGGGGGACATCTCTGGAAACACCATATATTTT.

The genes are TRBV19 and TRBJ2-5; 7 bases match TRBD1. Trimming removed 10 bases from V and 0 bases from J; junction bases left unmatched: 14. Germline V gene lookup returns CDR1 LNHDA and CDR2 SQIVND (reference sequence). The CDR3 sequence is 16 residues long. CDR3 sequence: CATSGRDSAYQETQYF. CDR3 in DNA: TGTGCCACCTCGGGCCGGGACAGCGCTTACCAAGAGACCCAGTACTTC.

The chain employs TRBV5-4 and TRBJ2-7; 7 bases agree with TRBD1. CDR3 length: 16 amino acids. V gave up 4 bases and J gave up 1 base; unmatched junction bases: 11. The germline V gene has CDR1 SGHNT and CDR2 YYREEE (reference sequence). The CDR3 loop reads CASSQKTTGISYEQYF. Here the CDR3 DNA reads TGTGCCAGCAGCCAAAAGACGACAGGGATATCCTACGAGCAGTACTTC.

The J gene is TRBJ2-2, the V gene TRBV24-1; tentative D call: TRBD2 (7 bases). The CDR3 sequence is 16 residues long. The germline CDR1 and CDR2 sequences are KGHDR and SFDVKD. Trimming left V 1 base short and J 4 bases short, with 12 bases between. CDR3 nucleotide sequence: TGTGCCACCAGTGATTTCGGGGGGCAGAGCACCGGGGAGCTGTTTTTT. It translates to CATSDFGGQSTGELFF.

The rearrangement joins TRBV29-1 to TRBJ2-7; D is perhaps TRBD2 (5 bases). Trimming took off 4 bases at V and 3 bases at J, with 16 bases between the two ends. The CDR3 contains 14 residues. CDR1 and CDR2 (germline): SQVTM, ANQGSEA. The CDR3 loop is CSVGYSGGYYEQYF. In DNA, the CDR3 is TGCAGCGTTGGTTATTCCGGCGGGTACTACGAGCAGTACTTC.

This clone has just one count. The chain is built from TRBV30 and TRBJ1-4, with 10 nucleotides matching TRBD1. CDR1 and CDR2 from the germline V gene are GTSNPN and SVGIG (reference sequence). This CDR3 has 13 residues. CDR3 DNA sequence: TGTGCTGGGACCGGGACAGGGGAAGAAAAACTGTTTTTT. Translated: CAGTGTGEEKLFF.

This rearrangement joins TRBV12-5 to TRBJ2-3, with 7 bases that match TRBD2. Germline lookup yields CDR1 LGHNT and CDR2 FRNRAP. V lost 1 base, J lost 10 bases, and 5 bases stayed unmatched. The CDR3 has 13 residues. CDR3 coding DNA: TGTGCTAGTGGTTTGGCGACGGGAGGCCCGCAGTATTTT. This encodes CASGLATGGPQYF.

This clone came up a few times. Other DNA variants within this sample encode the same CDR3. V usage is TRBV5-1 and J usage is TRBJ1-1, with D perhaps matching TRBD1 (6 bases). This CDR3 is 14 amino acids long. Per the germline V gene, CDR1 is SGHRS and CDR2 is YFSETQ. Trimming took 3 bases from V and 0 from J, leaving 9 bases between them. The CDR3: CASSSQGMNTEAFF. The CDR3 DNA follows: TGCGCCAGCAGCTCCCAGGGGATGAACACTGAAGCTTTCTTT.

This clone was seen only once. The chain has TRBV7-2 and TRBJ2-1, with 7 bases aligning to TRBD2. Looked up from germline, CDR1 is SGHTA and CDR2 is FQGNSA. Losses at the gene ends were 4 bases for V and 7 bases for J; bases not matched to a gene: 13. The CDR3 has 16 residues. The CDR3, as DNA: TGTGCCAGCAGCTCTCAGGGTGCGGGAGTGGGGAATGAGCAGTTCTTC. Translated, it gives CASSSQGAGVGNEQFF.

The chain recombines TRBV5-5 with TRBJ2-7, with a possible D match to TRBD1 (5 bases). Per the germline V gene, CDR1 is SGHKS and CDR2 is YYEKEE (reference sequence). This CDR3 contains 15 residues. Trimming took off 0 bases at V and 5 bases at J, with 15 bases between the two ends. This chain's CDR3 is CASSLGQGLLNEQYF. The CDR3 DNA is TGTGCCAGCAGCTTGGGCCAGGGTCTTCTCAACGAGCAGTACTTC.

V and J are TRBV6-2 or TRBV6-3 and TRBJ1-2; D is perhaps TRBD1 (6 bases). Germline V gene lookup returns CDR1 MNHEY and CDR2 SVGEGT. The V gene lost 5 bases and the J gene lost 2 bases, with 12 bases spanning the gap. The CDR3 runs to 14 residues. As DNA, the CDR3 is TGTGCCAGCAGTAAGACAGGAGCGAACTATGGCTACACCTTC. It translates to CASSKTGANYGYTF.

V is TRBV18 and J is TRBJ1-2; the match to TRBD1 covers 8 bases. V was clipped by 2 bases and J by 4 bases; unmatched bases: 3. The CDR3 is 14 residues long. Germline CDR1 is KGHSH and CDR2 is LQKENI. The CDR3 reads CASSPFTGGYGYTF. The CDR3 DNA reads as TGTGCCAGCTCACCATTTACAGGGGGCTATGGCTACACCTTC.